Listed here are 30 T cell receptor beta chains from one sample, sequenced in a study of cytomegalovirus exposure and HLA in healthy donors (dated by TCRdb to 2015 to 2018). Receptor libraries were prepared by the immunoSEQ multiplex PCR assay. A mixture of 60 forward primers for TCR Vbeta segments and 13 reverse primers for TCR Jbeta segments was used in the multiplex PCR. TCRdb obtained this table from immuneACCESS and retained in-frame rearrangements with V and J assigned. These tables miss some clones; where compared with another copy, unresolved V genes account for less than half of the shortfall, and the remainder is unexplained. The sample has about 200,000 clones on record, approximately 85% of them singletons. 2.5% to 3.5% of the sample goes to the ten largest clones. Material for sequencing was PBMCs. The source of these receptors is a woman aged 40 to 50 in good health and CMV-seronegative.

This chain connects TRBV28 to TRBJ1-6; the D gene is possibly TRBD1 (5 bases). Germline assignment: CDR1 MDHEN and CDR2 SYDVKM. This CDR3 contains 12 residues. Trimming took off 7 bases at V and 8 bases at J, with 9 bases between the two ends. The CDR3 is CASTIGDSPLHF. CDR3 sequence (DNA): TGTGCCAGCACCATAGGGGATTCACCCCTCCACTTT.

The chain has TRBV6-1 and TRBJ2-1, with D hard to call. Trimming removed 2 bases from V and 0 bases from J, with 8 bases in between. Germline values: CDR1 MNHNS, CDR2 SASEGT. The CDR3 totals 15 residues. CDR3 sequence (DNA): TGTGCCAGCAGTGAAATAGGAGCCTCCTACAATGAGCAGTTCTTC. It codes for CASSEIGASYNEQFF.

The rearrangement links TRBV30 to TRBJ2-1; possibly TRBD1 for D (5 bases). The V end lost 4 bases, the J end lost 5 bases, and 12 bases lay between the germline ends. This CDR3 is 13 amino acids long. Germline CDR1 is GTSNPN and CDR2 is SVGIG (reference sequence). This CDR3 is CAWNPDNHNEQFF. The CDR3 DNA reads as TGTGCCTGGAACCCGGACAACCACAATGAGCAGTTCTTC.

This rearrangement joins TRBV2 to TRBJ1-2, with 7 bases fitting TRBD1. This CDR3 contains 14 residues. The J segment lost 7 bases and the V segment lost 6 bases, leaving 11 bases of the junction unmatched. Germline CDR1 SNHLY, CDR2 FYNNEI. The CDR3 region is CASRARQGGGGYTF. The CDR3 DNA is TGTGCCAGCAGGGCGCGACAGGGTGGAGGTGGCTACACCTTC.

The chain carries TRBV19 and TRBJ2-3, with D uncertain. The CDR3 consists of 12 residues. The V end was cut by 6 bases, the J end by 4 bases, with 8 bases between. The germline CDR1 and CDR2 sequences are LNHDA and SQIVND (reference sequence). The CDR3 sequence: CASSLVSDTQYF. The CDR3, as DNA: TGTGCCAGTAGCCTAGTCTCAGATACGCAGTATTTT.

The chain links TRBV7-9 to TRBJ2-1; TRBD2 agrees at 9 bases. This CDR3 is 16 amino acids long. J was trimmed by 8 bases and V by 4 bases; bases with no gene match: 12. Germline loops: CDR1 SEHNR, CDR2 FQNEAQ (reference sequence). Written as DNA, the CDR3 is TGTGCCAGCAGCTCCCCCCCAGGGCGGGAGGGCCATGAGCAGTTCTTC. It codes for CASSSPPGREGHEQFF. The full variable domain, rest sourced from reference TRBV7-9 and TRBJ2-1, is DTGVSQNPRHKITKRGQNVTFRCDPISEHNRLYWYRQTLGQGPEFLTYFQNEAQLEKSRLLSDRFSAERPKGSFSTLEIQRTEQGDSAMYLCASSSPPGREGHEQFFGPGTRLTVL.

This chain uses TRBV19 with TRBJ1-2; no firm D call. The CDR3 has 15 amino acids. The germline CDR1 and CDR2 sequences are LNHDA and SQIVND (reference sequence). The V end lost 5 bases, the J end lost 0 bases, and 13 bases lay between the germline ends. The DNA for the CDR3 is TGTGCCAGTAGTCAGACATCGGCCGCTAACTATGGCTACACCTTC. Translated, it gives CASSQTSAANYGYTF. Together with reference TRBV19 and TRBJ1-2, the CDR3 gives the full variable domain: DGGITQSPKYLFRKEGQNVTLSCEQNLNHDAMYWYRQDPGQGLRLIYYSQIVNDFQKGDIAEGYSVSREKKESFPLTVTSAQKNPTAFYLCASSQTSAANYGYTFGSGTRLTVV.

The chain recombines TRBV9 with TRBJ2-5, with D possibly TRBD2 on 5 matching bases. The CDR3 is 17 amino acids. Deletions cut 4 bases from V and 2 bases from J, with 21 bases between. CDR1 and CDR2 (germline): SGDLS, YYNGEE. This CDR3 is CASSPRDMGELQETQYF. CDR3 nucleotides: TGTGCCAGCAGCCCCCGAGACATGGGAGAGTTACAAGAGACCCAGTACTTC.

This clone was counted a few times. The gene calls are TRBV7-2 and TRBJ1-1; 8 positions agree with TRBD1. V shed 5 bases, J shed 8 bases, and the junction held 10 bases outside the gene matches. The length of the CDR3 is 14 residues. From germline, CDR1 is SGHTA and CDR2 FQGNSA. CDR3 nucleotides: TGTGCCAGCAGCCAAAGGGCAGGGGGCTTAGAAGCTTTCTTT. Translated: CASSQRAGGLEAFF.

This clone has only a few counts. Here the CDR3 reads CASSLTSGRGKTYEQYF. In DNA form, the CDR3 reads TGTGCCAGCAGTTTAACTAGCGGGAGGGGAAAAACCTACGAGCAGTACTTC. The rearrangement joins TRBV28 to TRBJ2-7; 13 bases align to TRBD2. Germline CDR1 reads MDHEN; CDR2 reads SYDVKM. The trim removed 2 bases at V and 2 bases at J, leaving 6 bases unmatched. This CDR3 region has 17 residues.

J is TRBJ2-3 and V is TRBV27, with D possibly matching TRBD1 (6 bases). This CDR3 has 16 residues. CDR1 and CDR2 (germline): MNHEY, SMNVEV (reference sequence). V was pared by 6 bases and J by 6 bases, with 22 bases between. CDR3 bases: TGTGCCAGCAGAGGAATGGGGTGGGGGCTTTTTGATACGCAGTATTTT. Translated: CASRGMGWGLFDTQYF.

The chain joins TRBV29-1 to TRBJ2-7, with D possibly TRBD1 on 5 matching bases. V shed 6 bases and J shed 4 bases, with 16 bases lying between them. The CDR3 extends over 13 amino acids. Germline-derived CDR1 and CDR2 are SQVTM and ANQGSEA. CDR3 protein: CSVNSARGYEQYF. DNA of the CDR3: TGCAGCGTCAACAGCGCAAGGGGTTACGAGCAGTACTTC.

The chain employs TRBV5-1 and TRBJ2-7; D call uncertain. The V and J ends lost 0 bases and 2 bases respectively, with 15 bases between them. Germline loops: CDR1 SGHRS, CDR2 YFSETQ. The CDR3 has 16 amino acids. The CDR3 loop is CASSLDGLEQTYEQYF. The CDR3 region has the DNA TGCGCCAGCAGCTTGGATGGATTGGAACAGACCTACGAGCAGTACTTC.

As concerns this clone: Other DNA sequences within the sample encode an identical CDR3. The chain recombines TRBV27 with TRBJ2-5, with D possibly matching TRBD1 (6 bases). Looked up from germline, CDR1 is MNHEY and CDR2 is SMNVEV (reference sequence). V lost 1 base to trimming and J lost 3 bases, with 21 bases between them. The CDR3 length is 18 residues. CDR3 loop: CASSLLPPTGWLKETQYF. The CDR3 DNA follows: TGTGCCAGCAGTTTATTACCCCCGACAGGATGGCTAAAAGAGACCCAGTACTTC.

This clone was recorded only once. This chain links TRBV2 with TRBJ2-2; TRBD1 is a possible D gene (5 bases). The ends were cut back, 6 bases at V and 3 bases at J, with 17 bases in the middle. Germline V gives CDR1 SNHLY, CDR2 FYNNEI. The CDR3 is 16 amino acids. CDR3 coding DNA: TGTGCCAGCAGCTTCCCCGGAACAGGTGACACCGGGGAGCTGTTTTTT. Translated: CASSFPGTGDTGELFF.

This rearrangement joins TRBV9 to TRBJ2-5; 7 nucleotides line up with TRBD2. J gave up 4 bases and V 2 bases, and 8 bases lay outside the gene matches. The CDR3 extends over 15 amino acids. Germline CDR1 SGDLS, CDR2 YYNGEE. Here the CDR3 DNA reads TGTGCCAGCAGCGTTGGGGGAGGGCCCCGAGAGACCCAGTACTTC. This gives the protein CASSVGGGPRETQYF.

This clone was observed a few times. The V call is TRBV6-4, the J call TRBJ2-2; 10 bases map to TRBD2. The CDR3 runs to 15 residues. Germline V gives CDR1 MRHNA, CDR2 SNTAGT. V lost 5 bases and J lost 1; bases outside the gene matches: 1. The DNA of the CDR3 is TGTGCCAGCAGTCCTAGCGGGGGGAACACCGGGGAGCTGTTTTTT. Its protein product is CASSPSGGNTGELFF.

The CDR3 region has the DNA TGTGCCAGCACCCATTGGACAGGGGGCAACACCGGGGAGCTGTTTTTT. It encodes CASTHWTGGNTGELFF. The chain uses TRBV2 and TRBJ2-2; 11 bases map to TRBD1. There are 16 residues in the CDR3. Germline V gene data show CDR1 as SNHLY and CDR2 as FYNNEI. After removal of 7 bases from V and 2 bases from J, the junction contained 6 bases not matched to a gene.

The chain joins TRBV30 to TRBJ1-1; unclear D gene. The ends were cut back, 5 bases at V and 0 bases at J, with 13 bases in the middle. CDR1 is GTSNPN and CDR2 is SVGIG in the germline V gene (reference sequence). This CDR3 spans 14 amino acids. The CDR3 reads CAWGHIQMNTEAFF. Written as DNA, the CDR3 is TGTGCCTGGGGGCATATCCAGATGAACACTGAAGCTTTCTTT.

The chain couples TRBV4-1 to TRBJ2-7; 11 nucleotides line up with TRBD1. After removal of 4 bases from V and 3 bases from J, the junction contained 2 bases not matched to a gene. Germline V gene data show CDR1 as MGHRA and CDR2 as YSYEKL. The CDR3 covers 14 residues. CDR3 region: CASSRDRGDYEQYF. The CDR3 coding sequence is TGCGCCAGCAGCCGGGACAGGGGGGACTACGAGCAGTACTTC.

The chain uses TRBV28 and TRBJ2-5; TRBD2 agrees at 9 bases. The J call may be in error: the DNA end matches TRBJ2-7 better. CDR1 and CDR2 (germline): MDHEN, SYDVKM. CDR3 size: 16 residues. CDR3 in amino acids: CASSSTAAGGPHEQYF. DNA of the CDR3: TGTGCCAGCAGTTCTACGGCCGCGGGAGGGCCCCACGAGCAGTACTTC.

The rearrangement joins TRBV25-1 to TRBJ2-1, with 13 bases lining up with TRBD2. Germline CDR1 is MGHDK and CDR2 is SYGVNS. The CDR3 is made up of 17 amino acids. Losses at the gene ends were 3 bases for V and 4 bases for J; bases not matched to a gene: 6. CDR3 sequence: CASSDPRTSGSYNEQFF. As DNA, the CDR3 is TGTGCCAGCAGTGACCCTCGGACTAGCGGGAGTTACAATGAGCAGTTCTTC.

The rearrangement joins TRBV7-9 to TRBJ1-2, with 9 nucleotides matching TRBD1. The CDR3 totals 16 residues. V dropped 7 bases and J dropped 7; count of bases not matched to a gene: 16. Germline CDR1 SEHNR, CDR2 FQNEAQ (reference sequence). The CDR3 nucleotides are TGTGCCAGCAACTCGGGACAGGGAATAGCGGTGGGTGGCTACACCTTC. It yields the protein CASNSGQGIAVGGYTF.

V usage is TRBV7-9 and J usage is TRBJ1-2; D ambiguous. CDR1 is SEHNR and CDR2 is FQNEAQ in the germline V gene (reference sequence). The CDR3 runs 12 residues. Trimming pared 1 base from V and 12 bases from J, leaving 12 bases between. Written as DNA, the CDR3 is TGTGCCAGCAGCTTAGTTCTGAGGTCGGACACCTTC. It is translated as CASSLVLRSDTF.

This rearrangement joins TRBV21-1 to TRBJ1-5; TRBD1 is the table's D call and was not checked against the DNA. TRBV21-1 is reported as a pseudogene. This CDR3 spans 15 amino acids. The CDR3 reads CASTTVDSSNQPQHF. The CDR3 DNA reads TGTGCCAGCACCACTGTCGACAGTAGCAATCAGCCCCAGCATTTT.

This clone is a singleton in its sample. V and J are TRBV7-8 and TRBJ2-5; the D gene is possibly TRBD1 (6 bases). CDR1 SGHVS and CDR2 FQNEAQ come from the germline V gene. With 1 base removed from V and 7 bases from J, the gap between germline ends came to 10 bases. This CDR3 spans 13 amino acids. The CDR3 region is CASSLETQGTQYF. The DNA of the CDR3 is TGTGCCAGCAGCTTAGAAACACAGGGGACCCAGTACTTC.

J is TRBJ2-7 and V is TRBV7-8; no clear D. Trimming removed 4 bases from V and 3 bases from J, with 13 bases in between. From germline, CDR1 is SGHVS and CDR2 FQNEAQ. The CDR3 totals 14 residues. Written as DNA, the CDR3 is TGTGCCAGCAGCTCCAGTCTCCCAGACTACGAGCAGTACTTC. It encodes CASSSSLPDYEQYF.

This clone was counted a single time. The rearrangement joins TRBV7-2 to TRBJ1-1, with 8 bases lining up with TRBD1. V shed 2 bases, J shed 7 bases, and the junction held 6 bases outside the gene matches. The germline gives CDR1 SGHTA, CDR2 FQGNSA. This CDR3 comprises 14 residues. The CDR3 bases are TGTGCCAGCAGCTTAATTAAGGACAGGGATGAAGCTTTCTTT. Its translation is CASSLIKDRDEAFF.

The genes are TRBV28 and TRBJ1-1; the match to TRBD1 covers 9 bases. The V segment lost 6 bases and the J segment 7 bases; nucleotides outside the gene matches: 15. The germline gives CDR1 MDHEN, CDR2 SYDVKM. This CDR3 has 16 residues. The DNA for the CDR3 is TGTGCCAGCAGGCATTCCGGGACAGGGTATAGATTTGAAGCTTTCTTT. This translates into CASRHSGTGYRFEAFF.

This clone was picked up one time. The CDR3 DNA follows: TGTGCCAGCAACCGCAGCGGGAGCGAGCAGTACTTC. Protein sequence: CASNRSGSEQYF. The gene calls are TRBV6-5 and TRBJ2-7; TRBD2 matches at 8 bases. V gave up 7 bases and J gave up 6 bases; unmatched junction bases: 5. Looked up from germline, CDR1 is MNHEY and CDR2 is SVGAGI. The CDR3 is made up of 12 amino acids.